Below, one TCR beta chain is given with its context. Its antigen is currently not known. Base qualities were left out, and no much larger clone turns up one base away. Using the deep immunoSEQ assay, TCR CDR3 regions were amplified from genomic DNA by multiplex PCR. Genomic DNA extracted from each cell subset was distributed evenly over all wells of several immunoSEQ 96-well plates, and each plate served as one replicate. For sorted subsets, each replicate PCR was loaded with around 200 ng genomic DNA, equivalent to 30,000 or so T cell genomes. The purified libraries were quantified using a Qubit 3.0 fluorometer, sized with a Bioanalyzer 2100, and then quantified again using the KAPA Library Quantification kit. Every immunoSEQ 96-well plate was sequenced on a dedicated single-read 150-cycle Illumina NextSeq 550 flow cell. The original pipeline was this. The immunoSEQ output contained only junctional sequences without quality scores, so filtering could not match that applied to full-length reads. To assign V/J genes and CDR3, sequences were annotated using PyIR, a Python wrapper for IgBLAST v1.9, with IMGT germline references. Reads were removed for weak V/J assignments (E-value above 1e-6), missing CDR3, stop codons, out-of-frame junctions, or ambiguous translated residues. V3J clonotypes were defined as sequences sharing the same inferred V gene, J gene, and CDR3 amino acid sequence. To compute the percentage overlap between repertoires, the number of shared unique clonotypes was divided by the size of the smaller repertoire. RTK rarefaction, the Chao1 estimator, and Recon v2.1 estimates of unobserved clonotypes were used to assess repertoire richness. For all TCRbeta clonotypes obtained by the gDNA method from a few donors, generation probabilities were computed with OLGA. Held by TCRdb, this immuneACCESS table contains in-frame sequences only and omits some clones. Under half of the omission traces to an unresolved V gene where checked; the cause of the rest is unknown. V and J calls and clone size are copied from that table; D and trimming were computed from the DNA. The sample table contains around 700,000 clones; only one count was recorded for less than 80% of them. The ten largest make up less than 2% of the sample.

The donors were healthy, HIV-negative adults with no recently reported acute infections or vaccinations. Every donor was a Caucasian adult living in Nashville, Tennessee, USA. CD4+ T cells were enriched by magnetic negative selection, after which naive cells were positively selected on CD45RA and the negative fraction was taken as the memory subset. After blood collection by leukapheresis, PBMCs were isolated using Ficoll-Histopaque density gradient centrifugation and then cryopreserved in the vapor phase of liquid nitrogen. Purity and quantity of every magnetically sorted T cell population were checked by analytical flow cytometry. From each sorted fraction, genomic DNA was isolated and quantified by UV absorbance on a Nanodrop 2000c. The data were taken from a study of shared clonotypes between healthy human individuals (dated by TCRdb to between 2020 and 2021). General notes on the study: Two women and a few men aged 18 to 49 years were included in the cohort. Between about 0.8 and 9.5 billion PBMCs per donor were obtained by leukapheresis. Per donor, three plates each were used for CD4 naive and CD4 memory, two for CD8 naive, and one for CD8 memory. To estimate repertoire size and how much clonotype sharing occurs between individuals, the study deeply sequenced the blood TCR repertoires of five healthy adults. Libraries were prepared and TCR repertoires were sequenced by different laboratories using diverse techniques, in order to increase sequencing depth and limit assay-specific biases. The research as a whole found: Because the study included a small number of donors, the genetic and exposure-history diversity represented was limited. Estimated clonotype richness was generally larger for naive than for memory subsets. About 5% of naive CD4, roughly 3.6% of naive CD8, around 2.3% of memory CD4, and more than 0.35% of memory CD8 clonotypes were shared across several donors. Clonotypes shared by all four sorted-subset donors showed higher generation probabilities than non-shared clonotypes. Even with the large sequencing depth, rarefaction of the sorted-subset datasets indicated that sequencing was incomplete. Pairwise subsampling indicated that sequencing depth was expected to affect the degree of clonotype sharing among donors. Sampling was limited to blood, and TCR repertoires in tissue likely differ from TCR repertoires in blood.

Via the germline V gene, CDR1 is MDHEN and CDR2 SYDVKM. The CDR3 goes from the cysteine to the phenylalanine over 17 residues. Only the CDR3 DNA stays, 51 bases, in frame from base 1. Unmatched junction bases come to 5, with V trimmed by 3 bases and J by 0 bases. The source is a woman aged 25 to 39 in good health. The sequencing input was memory CD4+ T cells sorted from blood. Taken with the paper, the label for cell subset or site translates to: CD45RA-negative fraction. This sequence uses TRBV28 and TRBJ2-3; 11 central nucleotides agree with TRBD2. The DNA is as follows: TGTGCCAGCAGTTTTAGCGGGACTAGCGGAAGCACAGATACGCAGTATTTT. It specifies CASSFSGTSGSTDTQYF.